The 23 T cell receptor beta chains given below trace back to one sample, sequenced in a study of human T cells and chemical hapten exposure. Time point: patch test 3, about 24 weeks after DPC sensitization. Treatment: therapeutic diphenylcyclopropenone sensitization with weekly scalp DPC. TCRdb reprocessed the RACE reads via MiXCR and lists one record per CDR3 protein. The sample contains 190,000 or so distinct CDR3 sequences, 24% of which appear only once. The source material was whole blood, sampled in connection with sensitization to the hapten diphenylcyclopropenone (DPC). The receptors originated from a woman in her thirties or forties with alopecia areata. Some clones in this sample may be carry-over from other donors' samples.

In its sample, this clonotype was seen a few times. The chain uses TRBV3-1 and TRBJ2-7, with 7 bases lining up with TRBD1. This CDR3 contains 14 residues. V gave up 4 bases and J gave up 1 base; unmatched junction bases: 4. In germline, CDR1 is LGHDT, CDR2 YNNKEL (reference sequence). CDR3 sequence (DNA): TGTGCCAGCAGCCCTCGGACAGGTTCCTACGAGCAGTACTTC. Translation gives CASSPRTGSYEQYF.

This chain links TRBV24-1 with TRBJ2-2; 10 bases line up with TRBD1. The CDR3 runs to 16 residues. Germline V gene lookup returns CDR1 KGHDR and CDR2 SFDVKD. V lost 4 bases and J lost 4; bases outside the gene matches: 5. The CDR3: CATSDSGTGVTGELFF. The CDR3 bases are TGTGCCACCAGTGACTCCGGGACAGGGGTCACCGGGGAGCTGTTTTTT.

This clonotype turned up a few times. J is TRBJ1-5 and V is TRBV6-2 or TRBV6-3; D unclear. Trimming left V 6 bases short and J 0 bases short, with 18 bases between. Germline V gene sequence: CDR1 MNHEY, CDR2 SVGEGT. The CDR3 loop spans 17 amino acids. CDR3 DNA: TGTGCCAGCAGCCTCGTAGGGCTGAGATATAGCAATCAGCCCCAGCATTTT. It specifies CASSLVGLRYSNQPQHF.

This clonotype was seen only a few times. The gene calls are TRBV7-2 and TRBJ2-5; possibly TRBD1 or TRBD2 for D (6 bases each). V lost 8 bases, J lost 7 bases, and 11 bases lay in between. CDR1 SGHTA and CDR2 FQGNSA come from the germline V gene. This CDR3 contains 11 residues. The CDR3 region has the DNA TGTGCCAGCCGCGAGGGGGGGACCCAGTACTTC. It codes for CASREGGTQYF. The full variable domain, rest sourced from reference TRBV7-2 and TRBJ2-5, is GAGVSQSPSNKVTEKGKDVELRCDPISGHTALYWYRQSLGQGLEFLIYFQGNSAPDKSGLPSDRFSAERTGGSVSTLTIQRTQQEDSAVYLCASREGGTQYFGPGTRLLVL.

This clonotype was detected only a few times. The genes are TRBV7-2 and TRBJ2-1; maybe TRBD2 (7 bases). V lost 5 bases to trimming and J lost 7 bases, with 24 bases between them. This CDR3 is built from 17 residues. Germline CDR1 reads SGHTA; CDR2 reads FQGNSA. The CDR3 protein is CASSRRGGELAENEQFF. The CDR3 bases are TGTGCCAGCAGCCGTCGAGGGGGGGAACTAGCCGAAAATGAGCAGTTCTTC.

The CDR3 here is CAISSTGTSGQGTQYF. The CDR3 region has the DNA TGTGCCATCAGTTCCACTGGGACTAGCGGACAGGGTACGCAGTATTTT. This rearrangement joins TRBV10-3 to TRBJ2-3, with TRBD2 matching 11 bases. V gave up 5 bases and J gave up 8 bases; unmatched junction bases: 12. The CDR3 covers 16 residues. CDR1 is ENHRY and CDR2 is SYGVKD in the germline V gene.

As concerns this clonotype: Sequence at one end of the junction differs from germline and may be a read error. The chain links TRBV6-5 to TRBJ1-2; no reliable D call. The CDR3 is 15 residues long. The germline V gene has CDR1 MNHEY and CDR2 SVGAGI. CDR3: CASSYSAGGLYGYNF. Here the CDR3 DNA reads TGTGCCAGCAGTTACTCAGCGGGAGGGCTCTATGGCTACAACTTC.

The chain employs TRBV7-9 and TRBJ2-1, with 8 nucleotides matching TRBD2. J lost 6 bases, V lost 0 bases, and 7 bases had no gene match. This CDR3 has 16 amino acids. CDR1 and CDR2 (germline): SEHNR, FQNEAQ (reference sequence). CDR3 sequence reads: CASSLAGREGLNEQFF. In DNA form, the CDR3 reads TGTGCCAGCAGCTTAGCGGGTCGGGAGGGCCTCAATGAGCAGTTCTTC.

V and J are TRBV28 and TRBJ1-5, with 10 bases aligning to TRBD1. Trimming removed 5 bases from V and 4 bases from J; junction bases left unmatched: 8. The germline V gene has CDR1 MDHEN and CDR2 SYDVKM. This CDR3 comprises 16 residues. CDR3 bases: TGTGCCAGCAGTACCGGGACAGGGGACTTTAATCAGCCCCAGCATTTT. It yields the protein CASSTGTGDFNQPQHF.

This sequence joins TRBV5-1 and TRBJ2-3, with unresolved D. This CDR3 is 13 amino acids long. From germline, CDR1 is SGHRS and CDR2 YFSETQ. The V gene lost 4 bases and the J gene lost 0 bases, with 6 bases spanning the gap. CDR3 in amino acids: CASSTTSTDTQYF. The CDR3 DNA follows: TGCGCCAGCAGCACCACTAGCACAGATACGCAGTATTTT.

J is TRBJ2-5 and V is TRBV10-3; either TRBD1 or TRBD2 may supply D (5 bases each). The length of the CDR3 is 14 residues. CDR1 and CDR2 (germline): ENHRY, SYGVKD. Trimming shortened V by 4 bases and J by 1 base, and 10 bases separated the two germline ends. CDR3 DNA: TGTGCCATCAGTGGGGGGACGGGCCAAGAGACCCAGTACTTC. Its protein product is CAISGGTGQETQYF.

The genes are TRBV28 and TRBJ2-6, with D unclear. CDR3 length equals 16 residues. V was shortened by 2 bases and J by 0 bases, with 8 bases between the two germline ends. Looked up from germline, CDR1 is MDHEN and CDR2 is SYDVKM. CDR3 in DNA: TGTGCCAGCAGTTTAGCTTGGGCCTCTGGGGCCAACGTCCTGACTTTC. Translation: CASSLAWASGANVLTF.

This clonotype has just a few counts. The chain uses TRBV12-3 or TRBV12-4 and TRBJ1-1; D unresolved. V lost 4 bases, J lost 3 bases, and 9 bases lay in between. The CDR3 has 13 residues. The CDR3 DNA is TGTGCCAGCAGTTCTCTCGGGGACACTGAAGCTTTCTTT. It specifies CASSSLGDTEAFF.

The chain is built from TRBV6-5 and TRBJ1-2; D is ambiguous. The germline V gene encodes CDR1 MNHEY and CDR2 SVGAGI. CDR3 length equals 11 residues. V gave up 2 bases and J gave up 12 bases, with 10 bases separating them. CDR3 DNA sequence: TGTGCCAGCAGTTACGCCGGCACCCACACCTTC. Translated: CASSYAGTHTF.

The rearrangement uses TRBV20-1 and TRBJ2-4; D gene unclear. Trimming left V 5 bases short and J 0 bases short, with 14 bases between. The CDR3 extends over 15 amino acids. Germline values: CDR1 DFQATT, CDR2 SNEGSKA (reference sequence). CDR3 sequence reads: CSAPDKFLAKNIQYF. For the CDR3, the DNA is TGCAGTGCTCCCGACAAATTTCTAGCCAAAAACATTCAGTACTTC.

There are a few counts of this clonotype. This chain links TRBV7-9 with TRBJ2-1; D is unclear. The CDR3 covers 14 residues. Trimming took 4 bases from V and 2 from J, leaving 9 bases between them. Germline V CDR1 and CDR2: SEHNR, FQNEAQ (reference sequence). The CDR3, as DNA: TGTGCCAGCAGCTCCCCTCTTGCCTACAATGAGCAGTTCTTC. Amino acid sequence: CASSSPLAYNEQFF.

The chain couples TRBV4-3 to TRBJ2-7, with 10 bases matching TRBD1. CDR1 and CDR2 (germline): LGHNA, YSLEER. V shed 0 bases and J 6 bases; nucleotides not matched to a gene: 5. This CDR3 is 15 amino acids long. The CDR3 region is CASSQERQGAREQYF. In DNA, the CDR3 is TGCGCCAGCAGCCAAGAACGACAGGGGGCTCGCGAGCAGTACTTC.

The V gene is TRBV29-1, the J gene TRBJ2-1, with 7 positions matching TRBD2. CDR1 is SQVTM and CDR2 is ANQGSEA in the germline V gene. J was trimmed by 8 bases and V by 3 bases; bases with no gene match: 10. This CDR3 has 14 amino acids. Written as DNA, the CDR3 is TGCAGCGTTGACCCGGGGGGAATTGGCGATGAGCAGTTCTTC. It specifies CSVDPGGIGDEQFF.

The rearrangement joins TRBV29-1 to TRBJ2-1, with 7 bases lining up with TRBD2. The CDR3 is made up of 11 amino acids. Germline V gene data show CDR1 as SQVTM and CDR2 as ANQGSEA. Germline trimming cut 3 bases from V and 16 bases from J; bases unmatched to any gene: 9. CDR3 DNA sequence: TGCAGCGTTGACGAGGGGAGGGGTGGCTTCTTC. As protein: CSVDEGRGGFF.

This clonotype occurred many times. CDR3 DNA: TGCAGCGTTGAACAGGGGGCTGGAAACACCATATATTTT. This translates into CSVEQGAGNTIYF. The V gene is TRBV29-1, the J gene TRBJ1-3; TRBD1 matches at 7 bases. CDR1 is SQVTM and CDR2 is ANQGSEA in the germline V gene. V shed 2 bases and J 2 bases; nucleotides not matched to a gene: 0. The CDR3 consists of 13 residues.

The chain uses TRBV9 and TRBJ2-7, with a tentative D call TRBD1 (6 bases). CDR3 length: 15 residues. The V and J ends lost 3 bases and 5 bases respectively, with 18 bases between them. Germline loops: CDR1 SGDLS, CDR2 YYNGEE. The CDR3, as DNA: TGTGCCAGCAGCGCCCCAGGGGCTCTAAGGGACGAGCAGTACTTC. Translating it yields CASSAPGALRDEQYF.

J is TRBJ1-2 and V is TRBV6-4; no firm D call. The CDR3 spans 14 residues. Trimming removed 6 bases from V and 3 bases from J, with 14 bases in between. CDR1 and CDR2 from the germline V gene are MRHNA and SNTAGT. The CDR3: CASSAELWDYGYTF. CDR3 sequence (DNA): TGTGCCAGCAGCGCTGAACTATGGGACTATGGCTACACCTTC.

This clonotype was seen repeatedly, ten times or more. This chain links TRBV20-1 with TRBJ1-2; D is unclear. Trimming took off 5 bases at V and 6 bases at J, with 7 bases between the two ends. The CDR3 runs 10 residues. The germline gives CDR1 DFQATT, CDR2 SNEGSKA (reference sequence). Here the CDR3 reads CSAAVDGYTF. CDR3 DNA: TGCAGTGCTGCGGTGGATGGCTACACCTTC.